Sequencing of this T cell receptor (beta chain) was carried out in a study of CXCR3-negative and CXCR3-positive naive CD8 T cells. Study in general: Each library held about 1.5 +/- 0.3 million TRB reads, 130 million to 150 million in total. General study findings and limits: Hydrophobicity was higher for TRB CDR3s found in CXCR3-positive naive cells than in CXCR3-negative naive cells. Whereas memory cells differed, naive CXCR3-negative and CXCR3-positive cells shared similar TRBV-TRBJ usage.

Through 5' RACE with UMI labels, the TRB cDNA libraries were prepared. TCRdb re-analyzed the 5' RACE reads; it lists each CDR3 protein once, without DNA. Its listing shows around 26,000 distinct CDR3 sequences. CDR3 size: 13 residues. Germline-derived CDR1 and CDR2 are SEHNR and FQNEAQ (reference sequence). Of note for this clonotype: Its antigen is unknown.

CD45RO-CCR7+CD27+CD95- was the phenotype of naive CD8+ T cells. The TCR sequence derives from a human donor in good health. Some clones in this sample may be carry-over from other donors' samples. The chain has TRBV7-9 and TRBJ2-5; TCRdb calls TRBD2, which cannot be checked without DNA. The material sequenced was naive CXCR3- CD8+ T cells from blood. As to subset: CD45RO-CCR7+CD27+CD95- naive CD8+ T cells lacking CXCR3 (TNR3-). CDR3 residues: CASGQGGQETQYF. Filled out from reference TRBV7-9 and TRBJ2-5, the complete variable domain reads DTGVSQNPRHKITKRGQNVTFRCDPISEHNRLYWYRQTLGQGPEFLTYFQNEAQLEKSRLLSDRFSAERPKGSFSTLEIQRTEQGDSAMYLCASGQGGQETQYFGPGTRLLVL.